This TCR beta chain stems from a study of blood T cells in healthy people across ages. Study outcomes and limitations: Comparison with aged donors showed that long-lived donors had more naive CD4+ cells and higher diversity.

The CDR3 consists of 13 residues. Trimming stripped 7 bases from V and 3 bases from J, with 10 bases between. Germline assignment: CDR1 SGHTA and CDR2 FQGNSA. As for this clonotype: Its antigen is unidentified.

Through a sample-barcoded 5' primer and a J-beta primer mix, a second PCR was run for roughly 6 to 11 cycles. Every single cDNA molecule received a tag from a template-switch adaptor with 12 random nucleotides. TCRdb independently ran MiXCR on the 5' RACE reads; one entry per CDR3 protein. The top ten clones hold more than 2% of a sample with 1.5 million to 2 million distinct CDR3 sequences, less than 50% of them seen once. The V and J genes are TRBV7-2 and TRBJ2-1; D is ambiguous. This TCR came from a woman in her forties in good health. Sequenced input: blood. The CDR3 here is CASNSYGYNEQFF. CDR3 nucleotide sequence: TGTGCCAGCAACTCTTACGGCTACAATGAGCAGTTCTTC.